These 21 T cell receptor beta chains originate from one sample sequenced in a study of CD4+ T cells in melanoma (dated by TCRdb to between 2021 and 2024). The receptor library was made with the immunoSEQ multiplex PCR assay. Imported from immuneACCESS, the table was reduced by TCRdb to in-frame sequences with V and J called. These copies leave out some clones; in studies compared against another copy, an unresolved V gene accounts for under half, and the cause of the remainder is not known. Within this sample are fewer than 55,000 clones, with 85% to 90% of them counted one time only. Jointly, the top ten make up around 11% of the sample. The sequenced sample consisted of peripheral blood. The receptors originated from a human donor with melanoma.

The V gene is TRBV7-6, the J gene TRBJ2-2; D is uncertain. Trimming took off 3 bases at V and 1 base at J, with 0 bases between the two ends. The CDR3 contains 12 residues. Germline CDR1 SGHVS, CDR2 FNYEAQ. The CDR3, as DNA: TGTGCCAGCAGCTTGAACACCGGGGAGCTGTTTTTT. As protein: CASSLNTGELFF.

The chain employs TRBV7-3 and TRBJ2-7, with TRBD1 matching over 7 bases. There are 16 residues in the CDR3. V dropped 5 bases and J dropped 3; count of bases not matched to a gene: 13. Germline CDR1 is SGHTA and CDR2 is FQGTGA. CDR3 protein: CASSPHAGTVGYEQYF. CDR3 coding DNA: TGTGCCAGCAGCCCCCACGCCGGGACAGTAGGCTACGAGCAGTACTTC.

The rearrangement uses TRBV6-6 and TRBJ2-6, with D perhaps TRBD2 (6 bases). Germline CDR1 reads MNHNY; CDR2 reads SVGAGI (reference sequence). The V end lost 10 bases, the J end lost 0 bases, and 16 bases lay between the germline ends. The CDR3 extends over 16 amino acids. The DNA for the CDR3 is TGTGCCACCAAGGGAGGTGGTCTCTCTGGGGCCAACGTCCTGACTTTC. Translated: CATKGGGLSGANVLTF.

The chain recombines TRBV10-3 with TRBJ1-1; D is possibly TRBD1 (5 bases). The germline V and J ends were trimmed by 2 bases and 4 bases, with 14 bases remaining between them. CDR1 is ENHRY, CDR2 SYGVKD, per germline. This CDR3 spans 15 amino acids. CDR3 in DNA: TGTGCCATCAGTGAGGAGGGTTCGGGGGGCACTGAAGCTTTCTTT. This sequence encodes CAISEEGSGGTEAFF.

The CDR3 sequence: CASSVGSSYEQYF. The CDR3 nucleotides read TGTGCCAGCAGTGTCGGCAGCTCCTACGAGCAGTACTTC. The chain links TRBV27 to TRBJ2-7, with D hard to call. CDR1 is MNHEY and CDR2 is SMNVEV in the germline V gene (reference sequence). The CDR3 has 13 residues. V was cut by 5 bases and J by 0 bases, with 8 bases left in between.

The chain joins TRBV6-1 to TRBJ2-2; D tentatively reads TRBD1 or TRBD2 (6 bases each). The CDR3 length is 16 residues. The germline gives CDR1 MNHNS, CDR2 SASEGT. The V end was cut by 2 bases, the J end by 5 bases, with 15 bases between. CDR3 protein: CASSEYGGPGTGELFF. DNA of the CDR3: TGTGCCAGCAGTGAATATGGGGGGCCCGGGACCGGGGAGCTGTTTTTT.

This clone was seen more than once but under ten times. The chain has TRBV5-1 and TRBJ2-7; D possibly matches TRBD1 or TRBD2 (5 bases each). This CDR3 comprises 14 residues. Trimming took off 1 base at V and 4 bases at J, with 12 bases between the two ends. In germline, CDR1 is SGHRS, CDR2 YFSETQ. The CDR3, as DNA: TGCGCCAGCAGCTTGAGCAGGGACCTATACGAGCAGTACTTC. This gives the protein CASSLSRDLYEQYF. The entire variable domain, with the rest obtained from reference TRBV5-1 and TRBJ2-7, is as follows: KAGVTQTPRYLIKTRGQQVTLSCSPISGHRSVSWYQQTPGQGLQFLFEYFSETQRNKGNFPGRFSGRQFSNSRSEMNVSTLELGDSALYLCASSLSRDLYEQYFGPGTRLTVT.

The rearrangement joins TRBV30 to TRBJ1-2; 7 bases align to TRBD1. This CDR3 contains 11 residues. With V trimmed by 0 bases and J by 13 bases, 5 bases remained unmatched. The germline CDR1 and CDR2 sequences are GTSNPN and SVGIG (reference sequence). The DNA of the CDR3 is TGTGCCTGGAGTGTAGACAGGGCCGTCACCTTC. It translates to CAWSVDRAVTF.

V and J are TRBV5-5 and TRBJ2-5, with 7 nucleotides matching TRBD1. The CDR3 has 14 amino acids. The V and J ends lost 5 bases and 4 bases, in that order; junction bases with no gene match: 8. Germline V gene data show CDR1 as SGHKS and CDR2 as YYEKEE (reference sequence). Written as DNA, the CDR3 is TGTGCCAGCAGGGACAGGACGGCTGGAGAGACCCAGTACTTC. It yields the protein CASRDRTAGETQYF.

This sequence joins TRBV29-1 and TRBJ2-3; TRBD2 matches 10 bases. CDR3 length equals 14 residues. The V segment lost 3 bases and the J segment 2 bases; nucleotides outside the gene matches: 2. Germline lookup yields CDR1 SQVTM and CDR2 ANQGSEA. The CDR3 DNA reads TGCAGCGTTGACACTAGCGGGGACACAGATACGCAGTATTTT. Encoded protein: CSVDTSGDTDTQYF.

The V gene is TRBV6-1, the J gene TRBJ1-1, with D unclear. There are 13 residues in the CDR3. The V gene lost 5 bases and the J gene lost 4 bases, with 11 bases spanning the gap. Looked up from germline, CDR1 is MNHNS and CDR2 is SASEGT. The CDR3 is CASSFQVRTEAFF. In DNA form, the CDR3 reads TGTGCCAGCAGTTTTCAGGTTCGCACTGAAGCTTTCTTT.

The chain uses TRBV4-1 and TRBJ1-2; 10 nucleotides line up with TRBD1. V shed 4 bases and J 0 bases; nucleotides not matched to a gene: 2. CDR3 length: 15 residues. Germline V gives CDR1 MGHRA, CDR2 YSYEKL. Here the CDR3 reads CASSPGQGPNYGYTF. The DNA of the CDR3 is TGCGCCAGCAGCCCGGGACAGGGGCCTAACTATGGCTACACCTTC.

The genes are TRBV4-1 and TRBJ2-1; D ambiguous. CDR1 is MGHRA and CDR2 is YSYEKL in the germline V gene. The CDR3 runs to 16 residues. V lost 4 bases, J lost 5 bases, and 18 bases lay in between. The CDR3 sequence: CASSPPTARLNNEQFF. The CDR3 DNA is TGCGCCAGCAGCCCGCCTACAGCCCGGCTAAACAATGAGCAGTTCTTC.

The chain carries TRBV7-2 and TRBJ2-5; D unclear. The J call may be faulty, since TRBJ2-7 better matches the DNA end. The CDR3 length is 11 residues. Germline V CDR1 and CDR2: SGHTA, FQGNSA. The CDR3 nucleotides are TGTGCCAGCAGCCGCTACTACGAGCAGTACTTC. It specifies CASSRYYEQYF.

This chain uses TRBV30 with TRBJ2-1, with D perhaps assigned TRBD1 or TRBD2 (5 bases each). Germline V gene lookup returns CDR1 GTSNPN and CDR2 SVGIG (reference sequence). The CDR3 runs to 14 residues. Trimming shortened V by 2 bases and J by 8 bases, and 16 bases separated the two germline ends. This CDR3 reads CAWSWGFEADEQFF. CDR3 DNA: TGTGCCTGGAGTTGGGGGTTTGAGGCGGATGAGCAGTTCTTC.

The chain carries TRBV15 and TRBJ2-6, with D possibly being TRBD1 or TRBD2 (5 bases each). V lost 9 bases to trimming and J lost 3 bases, with 18 bases between them. Germline V gene sequence: CDR1 LNHNV, CDR2 YYDKDF (reference sequence). This CDR3 comprises 16 residues. The CDR3 DNA reads as TGTGCCACTCGAGTGAGGGACGGGTATGGGGCCAACGTCCTGACTTTC. Amino acid sequence: CATRVRDGYGANVLTF.

This clone was seen a few times. This chain links TRBV2 with TRBJ1-6; D might be TRBD1 (5 bases). Germline CDR1 is SNHLY and CDR2 is FYNNEI. The V end lost 6 bases, the J end lost 9 bases, and 12 bases lay between the germline ends. The CDR3 consists of 13 residues. Written as DNA, the CDR3 is TGTGCCAGCAGACCGGGGCGTAGTTCACCCCTCCACTTT. Residues: CASRPGRSSPLHF.

The J gene is TRBJ2-2, the V gene TRBV7-6; 7 bases match TRBD2. This CDR3 has 15 amino acids. The J segment lost 0 bases and the V segment lost 5 bases, leaving 3 bases of the junction unmatched. CDR1 and CDR2 from the germline V gene are SGHVS and FNYEAQ. CDR3: CASSPLAANTGELFF. In nucleotides, the CDR3 is TGTGCCAGCAGCCCGCTAGCGGCGAACACCGGGGAGCTGTTTTTT.

This sequence joins TRBV18 and TRBJ2-5; D uncertain. The CDR3 covers 13 residues. The germline V gene encodes CDR1 KGHSH and CDR2 LQKENI. V shed 0 bases and J shed 4 bases, with 6 bases lying between them. The CDR3 bases are TGTGCCAGCTCACCACCGGTGGTAGAGACCCAGTACTTC. Translated: CASSPPVVETQYF.

J is TRBJ1-5 and V is TRBV15; TRBD1 agrees at 8 bases. Germline V lookup: CDR1 LNHNV, CDR2 YYDKDF (reference sequence). The V gene end was trimmed by 2 bases and the J gene end by 2 bases; junction bases not matched to a gene: 5. CDR3 size: 16 residues. The CDR3 nucleotides are TGTGCCACCAGCAGATCGACAGGGGAAGGCAATCAGCCCCAGCATTTT. It translates to CATSRSTGEGNQPQHF.

V and J are TRBV30 and TRBJ2-3; 12 bases align to TRBD2. CDR3 length: 15 residues. The V and J ends lost 5 bases and 4 bases, in that order; junction bases with no gene match: 7. Germline CDR1 is GTSNPN and CDR2 is SVGIG (reference sequence). The CDR3 protein is CAWVKLAGGADTQYF. CDR3 nucleotides: TGTGCCTGGGTTAAGCTAGCGGGGGGGGCAGATACGCAGTATTTT.